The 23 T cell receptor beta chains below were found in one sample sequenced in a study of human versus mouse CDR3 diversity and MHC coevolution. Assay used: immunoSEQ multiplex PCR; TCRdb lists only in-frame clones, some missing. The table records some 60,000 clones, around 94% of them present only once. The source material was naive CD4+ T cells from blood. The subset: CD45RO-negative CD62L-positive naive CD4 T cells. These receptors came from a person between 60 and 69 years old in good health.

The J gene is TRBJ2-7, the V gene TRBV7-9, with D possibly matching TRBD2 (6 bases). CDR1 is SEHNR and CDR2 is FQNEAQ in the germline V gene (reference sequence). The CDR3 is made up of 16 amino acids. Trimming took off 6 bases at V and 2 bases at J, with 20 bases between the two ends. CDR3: CASSPMGGTRAYEQYF. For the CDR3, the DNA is TGTGCCAGCAGTCCCATGGGCGGGACTCGAGCCTACGAGCAGTACTTC.

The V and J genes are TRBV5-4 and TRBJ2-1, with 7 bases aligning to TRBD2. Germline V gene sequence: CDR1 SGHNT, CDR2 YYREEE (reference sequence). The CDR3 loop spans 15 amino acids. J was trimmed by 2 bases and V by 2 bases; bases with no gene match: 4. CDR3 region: CASSLGGTTYNEQFF. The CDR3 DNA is TGTGCCAGCAGCTTAGGCGGGACTACCTACAATGAGCAGTTCTTC.

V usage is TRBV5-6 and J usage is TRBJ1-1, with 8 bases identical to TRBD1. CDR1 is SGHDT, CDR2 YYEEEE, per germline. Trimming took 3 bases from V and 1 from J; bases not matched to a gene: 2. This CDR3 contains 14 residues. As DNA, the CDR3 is TGTGCCAGCAGCTCGACAGGGGAGAACACTGAAGCTTTCTTT. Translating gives CASSSTGENTEAFF.

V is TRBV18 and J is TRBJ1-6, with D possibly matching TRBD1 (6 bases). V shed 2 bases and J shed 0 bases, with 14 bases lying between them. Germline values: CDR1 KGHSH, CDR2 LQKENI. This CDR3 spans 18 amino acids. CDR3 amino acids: CASSPITGKSSYNSPLHF. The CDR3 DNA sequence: TGTGCCAGCTCACCAATAACAGGGAAAAGCTCCTATAATTCACCCCTCCACTTT.

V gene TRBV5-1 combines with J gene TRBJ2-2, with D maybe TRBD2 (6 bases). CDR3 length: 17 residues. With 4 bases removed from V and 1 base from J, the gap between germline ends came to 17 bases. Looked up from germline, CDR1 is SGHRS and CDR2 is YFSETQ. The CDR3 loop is CASSPTSLAKNTGELFF. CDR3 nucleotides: TGCGCCAGCAGCCCAACGAGCCTAGCGAAGAACACCGGGGAGCTGTTTTTT.

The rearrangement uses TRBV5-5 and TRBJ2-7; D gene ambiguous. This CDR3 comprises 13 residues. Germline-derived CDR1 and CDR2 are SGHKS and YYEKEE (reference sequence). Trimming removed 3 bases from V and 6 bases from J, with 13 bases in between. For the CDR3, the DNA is TGTGCCAGCAGCTATCCCGGGTCGGGCGAGCAGTACTTC. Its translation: CASSYPGSGEQYF.

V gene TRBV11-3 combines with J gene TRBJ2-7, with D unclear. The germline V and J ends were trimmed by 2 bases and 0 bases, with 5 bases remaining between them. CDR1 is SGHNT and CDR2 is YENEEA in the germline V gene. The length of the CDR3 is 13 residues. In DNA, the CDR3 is TGTGCCAGCAGCTTACAGATCTCCTACGAGCAGTACTTC. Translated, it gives CASSLQISYEQYF. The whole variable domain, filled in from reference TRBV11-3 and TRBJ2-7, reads EAGVVQSPRYKIIEKKQPVAFWCNPISGHNTLYWYLQNLGQGPELLIRYENEEAVDDSQLPKDRFSAERLKGVDSTLKIQPAELGDSAVYLCASSLQISYEQYFGPGTRLTVT.

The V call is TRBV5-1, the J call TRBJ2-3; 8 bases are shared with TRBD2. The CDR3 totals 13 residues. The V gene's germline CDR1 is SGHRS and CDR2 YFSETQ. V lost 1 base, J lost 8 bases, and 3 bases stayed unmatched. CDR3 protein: CASSLRSGSTQYF. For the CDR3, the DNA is TGCGCCAGCAGCTTGCGAAGCGGGAGTACGCAGTATTTT.

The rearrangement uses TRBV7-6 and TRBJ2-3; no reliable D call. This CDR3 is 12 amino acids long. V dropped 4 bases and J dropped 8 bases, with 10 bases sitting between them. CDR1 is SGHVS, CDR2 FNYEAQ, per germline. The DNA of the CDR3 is TGTGCCAGCAGCTCAGACCTAGGTACGCAGTATTTT. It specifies CASSSDLGTQYF.

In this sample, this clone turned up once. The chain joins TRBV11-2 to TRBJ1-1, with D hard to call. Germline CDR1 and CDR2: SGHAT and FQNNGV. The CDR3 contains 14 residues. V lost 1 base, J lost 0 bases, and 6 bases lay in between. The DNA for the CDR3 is TGTGCCAGCAGCTTAGGACATTTGAACACTGAAGCTTTCTTT. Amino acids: CASSLGHLNTEAFF.

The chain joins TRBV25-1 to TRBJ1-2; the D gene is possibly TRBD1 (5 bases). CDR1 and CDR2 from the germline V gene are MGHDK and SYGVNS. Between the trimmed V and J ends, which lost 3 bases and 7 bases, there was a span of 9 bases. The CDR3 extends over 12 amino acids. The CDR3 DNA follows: TGTGCCAGCAGTGAGACAGATTTTGGCTACACCTTC. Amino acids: CASSETDFGYTF.

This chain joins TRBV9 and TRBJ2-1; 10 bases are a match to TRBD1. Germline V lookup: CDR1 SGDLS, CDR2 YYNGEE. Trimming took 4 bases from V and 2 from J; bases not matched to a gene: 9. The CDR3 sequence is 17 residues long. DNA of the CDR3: TGTGCCAGCAGCCACCCCTCCGGGACAGGGGCCTACAATGAGCAGTTCTTC. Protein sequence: CASSHPSGTGAYNEQFF.

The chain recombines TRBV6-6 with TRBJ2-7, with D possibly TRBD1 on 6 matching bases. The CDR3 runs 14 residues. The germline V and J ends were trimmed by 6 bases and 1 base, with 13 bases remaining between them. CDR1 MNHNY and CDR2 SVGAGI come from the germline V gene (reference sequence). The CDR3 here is CASSRPGQSYEQYF. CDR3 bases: TGTGCCAGCAGCCGCCCGGGACAATCCTACGAGCAGTACTTC.

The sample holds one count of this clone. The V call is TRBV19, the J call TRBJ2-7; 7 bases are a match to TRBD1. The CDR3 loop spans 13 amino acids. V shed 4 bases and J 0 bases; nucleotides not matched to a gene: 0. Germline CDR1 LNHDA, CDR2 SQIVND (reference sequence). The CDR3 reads CASSRTGSYEQYF. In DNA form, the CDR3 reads TGTGCCAGTAGTAGGACAGGCTCCTACGAGCAGTACTTC.

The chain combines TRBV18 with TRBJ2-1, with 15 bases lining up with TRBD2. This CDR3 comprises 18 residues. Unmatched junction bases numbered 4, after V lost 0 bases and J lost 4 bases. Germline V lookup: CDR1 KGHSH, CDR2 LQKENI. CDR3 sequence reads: CASSPPGGLAGGYNEQFF. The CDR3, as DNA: TGTGCCAGCTCACCACCGGGGGGACTAGCGGGAGGATACAATGAGCAGTTCTTC.

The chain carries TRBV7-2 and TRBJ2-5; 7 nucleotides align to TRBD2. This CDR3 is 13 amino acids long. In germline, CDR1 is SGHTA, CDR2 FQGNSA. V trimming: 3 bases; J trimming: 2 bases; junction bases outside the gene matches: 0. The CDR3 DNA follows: TGTGCCAGCAGCTTGGGGGGGCAAGAGACCCAGTACTTC. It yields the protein CASSLGGQETQYF.

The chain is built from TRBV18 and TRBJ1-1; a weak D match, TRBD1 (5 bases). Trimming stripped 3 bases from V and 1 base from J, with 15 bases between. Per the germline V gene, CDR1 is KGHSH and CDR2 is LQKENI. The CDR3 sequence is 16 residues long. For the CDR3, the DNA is TGTGCCAGCTCACCGGCTGGGGGACTCCAGAACACTGAAGCTTTCTTT. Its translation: CASSPAGGLQNTEAFF. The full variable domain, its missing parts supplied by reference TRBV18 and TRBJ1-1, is NAGVMQNPRHLVRRRGQEARLRCSPMKGHSHVYWYRQLPEEGLKFMVYLQKENIIDESGMPKERFSAEFPKEGPSILRIQQVVRGDSAAYFCASSPAGGLQNTEAFFGQGTRLTVV.

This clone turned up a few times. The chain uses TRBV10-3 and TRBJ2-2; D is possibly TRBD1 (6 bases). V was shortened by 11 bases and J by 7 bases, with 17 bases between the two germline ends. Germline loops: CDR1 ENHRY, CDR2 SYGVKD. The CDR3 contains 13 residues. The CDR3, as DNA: TGTGCCGTGCAGGGGATACCTAGCGGGGAGCTGTTTTTT. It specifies CAVQGIPSGELFF.

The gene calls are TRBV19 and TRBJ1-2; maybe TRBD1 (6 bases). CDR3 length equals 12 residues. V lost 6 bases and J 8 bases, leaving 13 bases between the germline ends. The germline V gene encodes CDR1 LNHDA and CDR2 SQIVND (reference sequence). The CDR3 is CASSLTGSGYTF. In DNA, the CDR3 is TGTGCCAGTAGCCTTACAGGGAGCGGCTACACCTTC.

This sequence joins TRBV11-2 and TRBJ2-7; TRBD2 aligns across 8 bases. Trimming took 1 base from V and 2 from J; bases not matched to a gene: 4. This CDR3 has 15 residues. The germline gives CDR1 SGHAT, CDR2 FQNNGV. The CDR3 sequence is CASSLAGGKTYEQYF. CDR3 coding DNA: TGTGCCAGCAGCTTAGCGGGGGGGAAAACCTACGAGCAGTACTTC.

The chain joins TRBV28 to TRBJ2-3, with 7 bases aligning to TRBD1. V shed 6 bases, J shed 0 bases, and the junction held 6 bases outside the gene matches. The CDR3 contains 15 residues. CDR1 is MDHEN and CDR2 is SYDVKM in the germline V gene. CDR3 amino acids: CASRGSRGSTDTQYF. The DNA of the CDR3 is TGTGCCAGCAGGGGATCCAGGGGGAGCACAGATACGCAGTATTTT. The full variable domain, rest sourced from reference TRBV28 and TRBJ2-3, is DVKVTQSSRYLVKRTGEKVFLECVQDMDHENMFWYRQDPGLGLRLIYFSYDVKMKEKGDIPEGYSVSREKKERFSLILESASTNQTSMYLCASRGSRGSTDTQYFGPGTRLTVL.

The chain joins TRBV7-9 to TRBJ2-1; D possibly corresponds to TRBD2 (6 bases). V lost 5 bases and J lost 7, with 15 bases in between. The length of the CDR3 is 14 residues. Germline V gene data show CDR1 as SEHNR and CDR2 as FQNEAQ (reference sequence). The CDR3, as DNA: TGTGCCAGCAGCCCTTCGACTGGGAGGAATGAGCAGTTCTTC. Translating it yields CASSPSTGRNEQFF.

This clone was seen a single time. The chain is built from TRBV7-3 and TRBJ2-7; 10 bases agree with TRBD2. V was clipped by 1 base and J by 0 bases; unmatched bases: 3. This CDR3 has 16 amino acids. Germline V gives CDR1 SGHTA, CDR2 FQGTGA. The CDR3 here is CASSLMASGSSYEQYF. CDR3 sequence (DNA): TGTGCCAGCAGCTTAATGGCTAGCGGGAGCTCCTACGAGCAGTACTTC.